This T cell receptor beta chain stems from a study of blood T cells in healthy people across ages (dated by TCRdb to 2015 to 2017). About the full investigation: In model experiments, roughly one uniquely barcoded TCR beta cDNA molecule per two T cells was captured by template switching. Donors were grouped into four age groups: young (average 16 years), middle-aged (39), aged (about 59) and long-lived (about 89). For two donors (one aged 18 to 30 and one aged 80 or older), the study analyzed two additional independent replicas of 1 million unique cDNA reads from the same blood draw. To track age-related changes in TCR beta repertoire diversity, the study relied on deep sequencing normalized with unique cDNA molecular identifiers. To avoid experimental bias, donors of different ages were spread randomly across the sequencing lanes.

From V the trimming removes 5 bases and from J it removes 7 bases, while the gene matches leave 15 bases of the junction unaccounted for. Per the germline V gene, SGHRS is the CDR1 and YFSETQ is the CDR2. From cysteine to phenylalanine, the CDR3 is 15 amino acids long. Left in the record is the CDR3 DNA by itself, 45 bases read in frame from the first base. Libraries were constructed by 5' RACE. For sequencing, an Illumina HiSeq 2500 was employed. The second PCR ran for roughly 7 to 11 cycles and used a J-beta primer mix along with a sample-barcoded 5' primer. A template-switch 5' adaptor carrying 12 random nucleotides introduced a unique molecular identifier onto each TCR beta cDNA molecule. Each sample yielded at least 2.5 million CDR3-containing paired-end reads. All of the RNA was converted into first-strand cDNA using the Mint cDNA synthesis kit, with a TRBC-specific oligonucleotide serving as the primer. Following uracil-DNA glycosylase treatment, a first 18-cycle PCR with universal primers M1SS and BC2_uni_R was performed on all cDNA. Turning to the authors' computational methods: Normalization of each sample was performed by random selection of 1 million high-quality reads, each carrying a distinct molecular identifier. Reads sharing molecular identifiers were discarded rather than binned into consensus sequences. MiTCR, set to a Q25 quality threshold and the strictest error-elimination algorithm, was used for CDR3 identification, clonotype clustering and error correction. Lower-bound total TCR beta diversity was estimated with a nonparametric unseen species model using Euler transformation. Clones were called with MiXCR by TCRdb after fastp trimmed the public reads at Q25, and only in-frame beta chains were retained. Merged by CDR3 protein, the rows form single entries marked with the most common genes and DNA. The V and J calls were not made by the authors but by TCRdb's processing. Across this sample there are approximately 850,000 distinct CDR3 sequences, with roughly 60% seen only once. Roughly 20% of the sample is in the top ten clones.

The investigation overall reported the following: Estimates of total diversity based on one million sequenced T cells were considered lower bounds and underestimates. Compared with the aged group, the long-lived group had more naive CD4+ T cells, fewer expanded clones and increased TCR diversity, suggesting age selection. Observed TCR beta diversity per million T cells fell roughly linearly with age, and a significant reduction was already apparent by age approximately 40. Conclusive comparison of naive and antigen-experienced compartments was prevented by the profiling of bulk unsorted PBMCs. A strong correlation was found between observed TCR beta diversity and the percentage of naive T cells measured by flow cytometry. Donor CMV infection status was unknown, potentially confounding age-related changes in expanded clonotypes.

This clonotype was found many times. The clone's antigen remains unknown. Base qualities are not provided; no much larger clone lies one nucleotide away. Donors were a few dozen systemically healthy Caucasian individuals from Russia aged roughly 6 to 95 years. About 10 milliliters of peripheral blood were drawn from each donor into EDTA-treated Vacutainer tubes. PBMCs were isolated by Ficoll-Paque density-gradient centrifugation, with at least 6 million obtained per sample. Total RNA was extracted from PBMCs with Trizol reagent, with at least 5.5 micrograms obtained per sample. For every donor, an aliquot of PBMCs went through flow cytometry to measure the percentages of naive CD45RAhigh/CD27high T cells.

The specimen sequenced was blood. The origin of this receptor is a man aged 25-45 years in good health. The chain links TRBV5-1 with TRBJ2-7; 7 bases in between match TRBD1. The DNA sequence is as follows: TGCGCCAGCAGACCGAACGACAGGGAACGTGAGGAGCAGTACTTC. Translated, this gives CASRPNDREREEQYF.